At least ten counts were recorded for the clone carrying this T cell receptor beta chain. Its antigen is currently unknown. This sample's time point: longitudinal time-point 3. A 10-nucleotide random UMI tagged transcripts in template-switch 5'RACE cDNA synthesis. TCRdb recomputed calls from the 5' RACE reads with MiXCR, one row per CDR3 protein. The sample yields tens of thousands of distinct CDR3 sequences, roughly 13% seen once. The data were obtained in a study of neurological immune-mediated disorders. The CDR3 spans 11 residues. The V gene lost 3 bases and the J gene lost 4 bases, with 6 bases spanning the gap. Germline CDR1 reads DFQATT; CDR2 reads SNEGSKA (reference sequence). Points from the study as a whole: Among expanded clones, no CDR3 amino acid sequences were shared across subjects, a pattern suggesting private repertoires in all groups. HTLV-1-associated myelopathy had the most TCR clonal expansion, whereas multiple sclerosis had the least (lower than in healthy controls).

The chain employs TRBV20-1 and TRBJ1-1; D unclear. Sequencing used PBMCs. This TCR came from a male donor with HTLV-1-associated myelopathy (HAM/TSP). In DNA, the CDR3 is TGCAGTGCTAGTACGGTCACTGAAGCTTTCTTT. Encoded protein: CSASTVTEAFF.